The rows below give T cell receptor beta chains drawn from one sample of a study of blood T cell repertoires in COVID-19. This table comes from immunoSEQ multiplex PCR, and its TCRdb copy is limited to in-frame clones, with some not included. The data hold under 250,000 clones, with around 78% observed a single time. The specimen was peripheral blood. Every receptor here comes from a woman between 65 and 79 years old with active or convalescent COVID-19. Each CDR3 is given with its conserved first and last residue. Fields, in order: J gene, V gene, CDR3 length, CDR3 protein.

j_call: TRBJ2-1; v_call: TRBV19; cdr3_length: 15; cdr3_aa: CASSASSGGFNEQFF
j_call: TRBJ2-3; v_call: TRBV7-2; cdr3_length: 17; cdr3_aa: CASSLASGGASTDTQYF
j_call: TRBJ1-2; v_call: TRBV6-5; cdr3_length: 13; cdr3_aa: CASSYAGVNGYTF
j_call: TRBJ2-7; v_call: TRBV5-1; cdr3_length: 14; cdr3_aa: CASSQGAMENEQYF
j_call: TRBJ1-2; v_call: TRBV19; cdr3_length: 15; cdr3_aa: CASIPNGGAPYGYTF
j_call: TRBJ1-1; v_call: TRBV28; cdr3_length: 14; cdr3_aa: CASSFDRSGTEAFF
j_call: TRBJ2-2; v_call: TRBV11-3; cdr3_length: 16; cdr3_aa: CASSLVLGLNTGELFF
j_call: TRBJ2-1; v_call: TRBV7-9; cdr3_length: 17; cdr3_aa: CASSLKREQPRWNEQFF
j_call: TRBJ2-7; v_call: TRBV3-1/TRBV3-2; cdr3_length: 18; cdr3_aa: CASSQAFPGQGANYEQYF
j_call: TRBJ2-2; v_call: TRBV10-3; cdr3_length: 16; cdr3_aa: CAISESAGRRTGELFF
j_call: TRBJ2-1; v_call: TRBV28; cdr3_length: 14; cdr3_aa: CASSWTSGLNEQFF
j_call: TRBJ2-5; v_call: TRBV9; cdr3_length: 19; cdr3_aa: CARSVGDGAGAGNQETQYF
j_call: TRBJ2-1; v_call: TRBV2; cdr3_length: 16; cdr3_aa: CASRVDGGSPYNEQFF
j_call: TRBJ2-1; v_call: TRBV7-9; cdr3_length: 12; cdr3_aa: CALTSGRYEQFF
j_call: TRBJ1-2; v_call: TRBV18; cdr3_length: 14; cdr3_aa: CASSPGQGAEGYTF
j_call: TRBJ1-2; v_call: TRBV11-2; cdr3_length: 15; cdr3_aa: CASSLSFGQGYGYTF
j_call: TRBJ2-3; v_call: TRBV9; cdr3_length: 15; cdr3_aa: CASSARDRGGDTQYF
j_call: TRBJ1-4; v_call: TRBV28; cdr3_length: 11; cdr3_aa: CASSLQGRLFF
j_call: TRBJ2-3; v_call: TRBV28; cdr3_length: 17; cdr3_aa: CASSSPTTGAGTDTQYF
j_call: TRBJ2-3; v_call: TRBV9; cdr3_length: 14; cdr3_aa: CASSVGTGQDTQYF
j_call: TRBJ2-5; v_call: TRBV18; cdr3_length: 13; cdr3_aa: CASSLDTQETQYF
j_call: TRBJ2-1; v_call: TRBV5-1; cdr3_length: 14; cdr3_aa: CASSLSLAGKEQFF
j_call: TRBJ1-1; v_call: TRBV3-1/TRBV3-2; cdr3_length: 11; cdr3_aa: CASSQWLEAFF
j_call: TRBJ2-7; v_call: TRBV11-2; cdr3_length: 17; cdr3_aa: CASRRLAVKPNSYEQYF
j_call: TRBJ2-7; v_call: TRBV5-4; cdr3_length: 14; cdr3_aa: CASSLQGAVYEQYF
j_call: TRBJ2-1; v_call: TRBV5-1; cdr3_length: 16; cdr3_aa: CASFPQPQPEDNEQFF
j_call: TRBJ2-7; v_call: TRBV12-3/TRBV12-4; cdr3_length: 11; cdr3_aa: CASSQNYEQYF
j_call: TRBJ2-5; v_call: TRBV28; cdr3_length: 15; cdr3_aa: CASVSSSGNWETQYF
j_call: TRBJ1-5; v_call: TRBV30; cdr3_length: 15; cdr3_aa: CAWSGTGASNQPQHF
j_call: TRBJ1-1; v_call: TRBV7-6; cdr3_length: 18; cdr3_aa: CASSLALTGGDMNTEAFF
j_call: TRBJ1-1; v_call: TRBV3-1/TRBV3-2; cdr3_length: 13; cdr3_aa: CAPRGQGETEAFF
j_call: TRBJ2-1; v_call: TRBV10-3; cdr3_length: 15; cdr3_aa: CAITNGASDPNEQFF
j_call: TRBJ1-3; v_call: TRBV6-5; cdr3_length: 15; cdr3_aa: CASRRGPNSGNTIYF
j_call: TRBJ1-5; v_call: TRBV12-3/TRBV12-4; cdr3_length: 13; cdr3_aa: CASSVGQNQPQHF
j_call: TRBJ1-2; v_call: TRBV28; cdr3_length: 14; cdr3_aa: CATRDSATDYGYTF
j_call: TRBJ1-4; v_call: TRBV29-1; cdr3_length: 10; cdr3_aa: CNSGEGLLFF
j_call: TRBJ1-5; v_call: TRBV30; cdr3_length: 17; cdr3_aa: CAWSVAANPLGNQPQHF
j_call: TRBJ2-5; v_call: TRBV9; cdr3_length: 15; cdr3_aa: CASSVREVTQETQYF
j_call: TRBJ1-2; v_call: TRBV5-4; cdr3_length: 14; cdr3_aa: CASSPDWDGQGYTF